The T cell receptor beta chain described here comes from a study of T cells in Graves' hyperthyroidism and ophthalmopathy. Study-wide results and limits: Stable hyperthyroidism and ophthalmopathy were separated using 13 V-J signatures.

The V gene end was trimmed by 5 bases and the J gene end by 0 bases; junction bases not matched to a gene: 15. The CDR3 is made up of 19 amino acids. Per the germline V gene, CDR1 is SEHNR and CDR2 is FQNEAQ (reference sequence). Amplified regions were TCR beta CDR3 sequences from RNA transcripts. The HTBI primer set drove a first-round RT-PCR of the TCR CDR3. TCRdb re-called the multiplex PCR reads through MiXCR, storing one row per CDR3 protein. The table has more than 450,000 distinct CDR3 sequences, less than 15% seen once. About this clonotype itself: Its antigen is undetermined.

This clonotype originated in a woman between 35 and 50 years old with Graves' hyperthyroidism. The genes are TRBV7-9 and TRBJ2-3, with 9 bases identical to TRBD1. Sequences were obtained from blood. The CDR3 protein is CASSMGQGYTSLSTDTQYF. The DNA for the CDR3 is TGTGCCAGCAGCATGGGACAGGGCTATACTAGTCTCAGCACAGATACGCAGTATTTT.